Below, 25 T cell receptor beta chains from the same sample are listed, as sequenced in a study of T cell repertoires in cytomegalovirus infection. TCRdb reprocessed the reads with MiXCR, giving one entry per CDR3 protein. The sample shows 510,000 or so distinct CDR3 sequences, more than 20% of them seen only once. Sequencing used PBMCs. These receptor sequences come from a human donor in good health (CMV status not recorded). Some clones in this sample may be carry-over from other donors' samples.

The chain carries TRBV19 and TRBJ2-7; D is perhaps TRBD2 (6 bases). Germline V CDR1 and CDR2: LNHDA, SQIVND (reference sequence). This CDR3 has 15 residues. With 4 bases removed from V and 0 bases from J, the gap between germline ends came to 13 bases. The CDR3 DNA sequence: TGTGCCAGTAGTAGTCCGGGGGATAGCTCCTACGAGCAGTACTTC. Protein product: CASSSPGDSSYEQYF.

The CDR3 nucleotides read TGCGCCAGCAGCCAACCCATGACTAGCGGTGTTTCGGATACGCAGTATTTT. The encoded protein is CASSQPMTSGVSDTQYF. The chain recombines TRBV5-1 with TRBJ2-3; 9 bases match TRBD2. Germline loops: CDR1 SGHRS, CDR2 YFSETQ. The CDR3 length is 17 residues. Unmatched junction bases numbered 15, after V lost 4 bases and J lost 6 bases.

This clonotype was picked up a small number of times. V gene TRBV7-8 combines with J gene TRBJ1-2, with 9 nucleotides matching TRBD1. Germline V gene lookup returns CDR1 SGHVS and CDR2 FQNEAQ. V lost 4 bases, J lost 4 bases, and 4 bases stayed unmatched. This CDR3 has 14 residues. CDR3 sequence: CASSYKDRGYGYTF. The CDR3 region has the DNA TGTGCCAGCAGCTACAAGGACAGGGGCTATGGCTACACCTTC.

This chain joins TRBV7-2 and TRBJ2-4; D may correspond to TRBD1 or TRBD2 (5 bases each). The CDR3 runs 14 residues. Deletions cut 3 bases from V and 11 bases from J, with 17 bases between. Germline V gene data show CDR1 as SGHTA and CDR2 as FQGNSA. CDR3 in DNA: TGTGCCAGCAGCTTCACCCGGACTGGGGCGTTTCAGTACTTC. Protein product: CASSFTRTGAFQYF.

CDR3 sequence reads: CAGLDRDNSPLHF. For the CDR3, the DNA is TGTGCCGGACTCGACAGGGATAATTCACCCCTCCACTTT. The chain has TRBV6-2 or TRBV6-3 and TRBJ1-6, with TRBD1 identical over 7 bases. V dropped 11 bases and J dropped 5; count of bases not matched to a gene: 6. The CDR3 spans 13 residues. Germline assignment: CDR1 MNHEY and CDR2 SVGEGT.

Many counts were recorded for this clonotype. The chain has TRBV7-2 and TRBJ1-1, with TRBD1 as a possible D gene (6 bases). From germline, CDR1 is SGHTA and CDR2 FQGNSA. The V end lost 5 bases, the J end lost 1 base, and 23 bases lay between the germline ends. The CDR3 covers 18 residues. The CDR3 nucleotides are TGTGCCAGCAGCACCCTGGGGGCGGTCCTGGTTAGGAACACTGAAGCTTTCTTT. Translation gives CASSTLGAVLVRNTEAFF.

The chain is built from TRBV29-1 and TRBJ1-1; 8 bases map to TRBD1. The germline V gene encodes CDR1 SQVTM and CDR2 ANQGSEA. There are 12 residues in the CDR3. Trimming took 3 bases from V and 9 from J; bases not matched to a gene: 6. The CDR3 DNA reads TGCAGCGTTGATCTTCGACAGGGGAAAGCTTTCTTT. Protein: CSVDLRQGKAFF.

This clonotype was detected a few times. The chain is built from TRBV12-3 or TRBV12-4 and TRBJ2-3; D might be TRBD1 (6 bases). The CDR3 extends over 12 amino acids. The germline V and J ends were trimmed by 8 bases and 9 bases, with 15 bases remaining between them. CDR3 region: CASSWTETTQYF. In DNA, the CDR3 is TGTGCCAGCTCCTGGACAGAGACCACGCAGTATTTT.

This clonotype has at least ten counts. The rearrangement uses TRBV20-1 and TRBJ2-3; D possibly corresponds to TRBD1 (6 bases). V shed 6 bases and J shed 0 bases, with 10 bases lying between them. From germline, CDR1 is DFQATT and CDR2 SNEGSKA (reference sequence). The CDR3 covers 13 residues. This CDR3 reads CSARDTSTDTQYF. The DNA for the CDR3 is TGCAGTGCCCGGGACACAAGCACAGATACGCAGTATTTT.

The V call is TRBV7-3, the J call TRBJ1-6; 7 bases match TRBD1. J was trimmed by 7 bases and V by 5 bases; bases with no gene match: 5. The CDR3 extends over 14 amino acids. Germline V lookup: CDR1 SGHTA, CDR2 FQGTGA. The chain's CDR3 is CASSAGQENSPLHF. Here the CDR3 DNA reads TGTGCCAGCAGCGCTGGACAGGAAAATTCACCCCTCCACTTT.

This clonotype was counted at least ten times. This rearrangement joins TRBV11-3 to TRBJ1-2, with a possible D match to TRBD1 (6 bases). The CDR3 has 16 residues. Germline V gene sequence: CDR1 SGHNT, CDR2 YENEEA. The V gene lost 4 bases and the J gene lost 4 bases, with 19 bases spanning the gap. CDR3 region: CASSSAGQKPGYGYTF. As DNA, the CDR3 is TGTGCCAGCAGCTCCGCCGGACAGAAACCTGGCTATGGCTACACCTTC.

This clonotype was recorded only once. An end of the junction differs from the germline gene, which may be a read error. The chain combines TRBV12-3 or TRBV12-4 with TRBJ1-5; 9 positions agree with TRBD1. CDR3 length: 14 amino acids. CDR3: CASRITGGNQPQHF. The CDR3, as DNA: TGTGCCAGCAGGATTACAGGGGGCAACCAGCCCCAGCATTTT.

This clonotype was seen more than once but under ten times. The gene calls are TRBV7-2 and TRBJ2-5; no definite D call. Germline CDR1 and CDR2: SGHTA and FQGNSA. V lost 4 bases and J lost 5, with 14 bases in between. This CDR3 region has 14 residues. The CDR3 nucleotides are TGTGCCAGCAGCTCCCGACGGGCGAGGGAGACCCAGTACTTC. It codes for CASSSRRARETQYF.

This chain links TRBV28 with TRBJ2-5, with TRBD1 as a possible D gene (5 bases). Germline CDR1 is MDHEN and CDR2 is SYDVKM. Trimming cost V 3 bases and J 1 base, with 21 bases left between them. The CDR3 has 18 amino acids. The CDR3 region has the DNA TGTGCCAGCAGTTTCTTCGGTATAGGGGAAACCTTCCAAGAGACCCAGTACTTC. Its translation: CASSFFGIGETFQETQYF.

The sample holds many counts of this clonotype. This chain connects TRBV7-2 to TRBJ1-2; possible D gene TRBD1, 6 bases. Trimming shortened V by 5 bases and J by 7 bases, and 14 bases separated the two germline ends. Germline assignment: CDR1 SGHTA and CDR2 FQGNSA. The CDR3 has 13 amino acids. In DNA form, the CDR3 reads TGTGCCAGCAGCCCGGACACAGGGCGTGGCTACACCTTC. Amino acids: CASSPDTGRGYTF.

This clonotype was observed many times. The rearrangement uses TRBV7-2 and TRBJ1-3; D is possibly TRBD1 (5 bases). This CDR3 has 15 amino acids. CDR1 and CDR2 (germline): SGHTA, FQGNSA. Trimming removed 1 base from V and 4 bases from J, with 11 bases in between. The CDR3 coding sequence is TGTGCCAGCAGCTTAGACTGGGGGTACGGAAACACCATATATTTT. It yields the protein CASSLDWGYGNTIYF.

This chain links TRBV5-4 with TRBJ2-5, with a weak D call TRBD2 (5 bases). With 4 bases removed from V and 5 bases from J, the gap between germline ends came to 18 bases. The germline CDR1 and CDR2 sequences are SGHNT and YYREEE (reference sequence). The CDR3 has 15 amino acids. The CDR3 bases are TGTGCCAGCAGCGCGGTAGGGCTAGCCCTCGAGACCCAGTACTTC. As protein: CASSAVGLALETQYF.

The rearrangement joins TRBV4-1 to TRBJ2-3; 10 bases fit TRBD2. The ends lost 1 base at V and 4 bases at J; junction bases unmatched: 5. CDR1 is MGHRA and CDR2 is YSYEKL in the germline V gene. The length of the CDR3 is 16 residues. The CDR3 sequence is CASSQGAGGPPDTQYF. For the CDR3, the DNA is TGCGCCAGCAGCCAAGGAGCGGGAGGGCCCCCAGATACGCAGTATTTT.

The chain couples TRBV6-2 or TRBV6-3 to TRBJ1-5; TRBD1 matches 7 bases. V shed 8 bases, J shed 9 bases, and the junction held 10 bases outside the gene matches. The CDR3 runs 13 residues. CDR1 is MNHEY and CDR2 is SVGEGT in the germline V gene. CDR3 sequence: CASGTVTLGPQHF. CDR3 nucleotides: TGTGCCAGCGGGACAGTCACTTTGGGGCCCCAGCATTTT.

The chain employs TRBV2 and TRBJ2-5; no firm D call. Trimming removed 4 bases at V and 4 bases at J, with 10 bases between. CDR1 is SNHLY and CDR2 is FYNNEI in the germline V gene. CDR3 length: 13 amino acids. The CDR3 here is CASSVTEVETQYF. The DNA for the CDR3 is TGTGCCAGCAGTGTCACAGAGGTAGAGACCCAGTACTTC.

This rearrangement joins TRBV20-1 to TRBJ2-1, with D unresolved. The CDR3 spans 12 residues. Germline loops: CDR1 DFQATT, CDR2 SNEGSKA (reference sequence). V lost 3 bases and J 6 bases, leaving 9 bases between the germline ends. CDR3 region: CSASRRVNEQFF. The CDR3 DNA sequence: TGCAGTGCTAGCAGGCGTGTCAATGAGCAGTTCTTC.

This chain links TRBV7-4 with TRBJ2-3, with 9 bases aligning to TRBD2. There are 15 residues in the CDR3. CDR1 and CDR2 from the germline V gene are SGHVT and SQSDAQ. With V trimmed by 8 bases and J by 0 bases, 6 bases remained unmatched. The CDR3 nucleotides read TGTGCCAGCGAATGGCTAGCGGGAAGCACAGATACGCAGTATTTT. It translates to CASEWLAGSTDTQYF.

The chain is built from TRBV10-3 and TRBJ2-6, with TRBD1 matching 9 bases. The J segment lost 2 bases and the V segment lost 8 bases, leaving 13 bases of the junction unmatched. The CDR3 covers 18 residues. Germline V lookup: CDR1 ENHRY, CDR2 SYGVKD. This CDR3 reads CAIFGPGQGQTGANVLTF. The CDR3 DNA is TGTGCCATCTTTGGCCCGGGACAGGGACAAACTGGGGCCAACGTCCTGACTTTC.

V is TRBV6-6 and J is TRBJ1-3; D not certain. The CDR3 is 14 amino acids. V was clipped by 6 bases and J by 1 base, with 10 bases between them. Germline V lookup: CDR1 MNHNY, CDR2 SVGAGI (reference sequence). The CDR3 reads CASSTSGSGNTIYF. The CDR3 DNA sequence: TGTGCCAGCAGCACATCGGGGTCTGGAAACACCATATATTTT.

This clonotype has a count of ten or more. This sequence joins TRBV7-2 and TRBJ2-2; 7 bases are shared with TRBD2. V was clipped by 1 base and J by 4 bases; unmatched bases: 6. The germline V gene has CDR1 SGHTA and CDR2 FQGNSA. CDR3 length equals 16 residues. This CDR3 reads CASSLDLAEITGELFF. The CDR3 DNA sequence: TGTGCCAGCAGCTTAGATCTAGCGGAGATCACCGGGGAGCTGTTTTTT.